The present T cell receptor (beta chain) was sequenced within a study of radiotherapy plus CTLA-4 blockade in lung cancer. General observations from the study: Interferon-beta and early blood T cell clone dynamics reportedly predicted response best.

Chemo-refractory metastatic non-small-cell lung cancer patients received focal radiation with ipilimumab CTLA-4 blockade. A remark on this clone: Antigen: not known.

Profiled with immunoSEQ multiplex PCR; TCRdb holds only in-frame clones, not every one. The data hold tens of thousands of clones, with 79% observed a single time. The origin of this receptor is a human donor with non-small cell lung cancer who had a complete response to radiotherapy plus ipilimumab. Sequencing used peripheral blood, obtained from a patient treated with radiotherapy plus ipilimumab.

DNA for the CDR3: TGTGCCAGCAGTTACTCCTTCGGCTATGGCTACACCTTC. Protein: CASSYSFGYGYTF. The chain employs TRBV6-5 and TRBJ1-2, with D unclear. This CDR3 is 13 amino acids long. V gave up 0 bases and J gave up 4 bases, with 6 bases separating them. The germline gives CDR1 MNHEY, CDR2 SVGAGI.